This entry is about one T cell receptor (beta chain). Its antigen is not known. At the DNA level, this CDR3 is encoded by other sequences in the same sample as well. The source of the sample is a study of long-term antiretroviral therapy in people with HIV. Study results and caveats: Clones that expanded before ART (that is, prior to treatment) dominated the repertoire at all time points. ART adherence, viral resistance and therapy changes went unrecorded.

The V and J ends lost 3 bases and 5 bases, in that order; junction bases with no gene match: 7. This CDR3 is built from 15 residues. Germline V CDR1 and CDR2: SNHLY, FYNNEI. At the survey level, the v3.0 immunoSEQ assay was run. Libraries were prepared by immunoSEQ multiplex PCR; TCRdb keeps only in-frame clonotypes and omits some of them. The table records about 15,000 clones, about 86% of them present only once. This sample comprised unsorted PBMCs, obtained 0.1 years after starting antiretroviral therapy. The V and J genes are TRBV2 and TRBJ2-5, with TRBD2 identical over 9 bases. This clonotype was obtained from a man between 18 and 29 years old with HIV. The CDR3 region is CASSDGGGAGETQYF. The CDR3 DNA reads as TGTGCCAGCAGTGACGGCGGGGGGGCCGGGGAGACCCAGTACTTC.